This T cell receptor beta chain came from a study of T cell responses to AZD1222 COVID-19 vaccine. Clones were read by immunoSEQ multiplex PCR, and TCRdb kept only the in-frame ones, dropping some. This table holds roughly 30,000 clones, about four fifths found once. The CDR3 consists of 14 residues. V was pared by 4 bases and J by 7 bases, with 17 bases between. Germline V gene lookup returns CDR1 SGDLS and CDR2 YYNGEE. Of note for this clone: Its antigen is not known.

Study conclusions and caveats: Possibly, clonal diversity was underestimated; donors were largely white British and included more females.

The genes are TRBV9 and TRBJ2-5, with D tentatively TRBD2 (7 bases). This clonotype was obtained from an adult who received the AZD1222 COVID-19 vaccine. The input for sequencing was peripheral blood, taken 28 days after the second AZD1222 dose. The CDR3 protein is CASSPRGVGATQYF. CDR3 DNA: TGTGCCAGCAGCCCCCGGGGGGTGGGGGCGACCCAGTACTTC.